One sample yielded the 32 T cell receptor beta chains listed below, sequenced in a study of blood T cell repertoires in COVID-19. The repertoire was sequenced with immunoSEQ multiplex PCR; TCRdb's copy has only in-frame clones and lacks some. Of around 50,000 clones listed, about 87% were seen once; the top ten hold roughly 6.5%. Specimen: peripheral blood. The receptor source for this set is an older woman with COVID-19, enrolled during active disease.

The CDR3 loop reads CAARTLNTGELFF. Written as DNA, the CDR3 is TGTGCCGCTAGGACTCTTAACACCGGGGAGCTGTTTTTT. This chain joins TRBV24-1 and TRBJ2-2; a weak D match, TRBD2 (5 bases). The V gene's germline CDR1 is KGHDR and CDR2 SFDVKD. The V end was cut by 12 bases, the J end by 2 bases, with 12 bases between. The CDR3 runs 13 residues.

The chain joins TRBV10-3 to TRBJ2-1, with 10 nucleotides matching TRBD1. The CDR3 runs 12 residues. The V and J ends lost 10 bases and 6 bases, in that order; junction bases with no gene match: 3. Germline loops: CDR1 ENHRY, CDR2 SYGVKD. CDR3 residues: CATGDRGNEQFF. In nucleotides, the CDR3 is TGTGCCACGGGGGACAGGGGCAATGAGCAGTTCTTC.

This chain connects TRBV6-5 to TRBJ2-2; no clear D. The V gene lost 6 bases and the J gene lost 8 bases, with 13 bases spanning the gap. This CDR3 is 13 amino acids long. Germline lookup yields CDR1 MNHEY and CDR2 SVGAGI. The CDR3 reads CASRQIFPGELFF. The CDR3 DNA follows: TGTGCCAGCAGACAAATTTTTCCGGGGGAGCTGTTTTTT.

V gene TRBV21-1 combines with J gene TRBJ2-7; the DNA was not used to check the table's D call, TRBD2. TRBV21-1 is termed a pseudogene. The CDR3 totals 17 residues. Here the CDR3 DNA reads TGTGCCAGCAGCAATGGGGGCAGGGAGGGGAAGTCCTACGAGCAGTACTTC. Protein sequence: CASSNGGREGKSYEQYF.

J is TRBJ1-5 and V is TRBV6-4, with D unclear. CDR3 length: 16 residues. V was trimmed by 3 bases and J by 0 bases, leaving 12 bases between them. Germline V gene lookup returns CDR1 MRHNA and CDR2 SNTAGT. CDR3 protein: CASSDVRAYSNQPQHF. The CDR3, as DNA: TGTGCCAGCAGTGATGTGAGGGCGTATAGCAATCAGCCCCAGCATTTT.

V is TRBV24-1 and J is TRBJ2-1, with TRBD1 matching over 8 bases. CDR1 and CDR2 from the germline V gene are KGHDR and SFDVKD. V lost 7 bases, J lost 8 bases, and 6 bases stayed unmatched. The CDR3 is 13 residues long. The CDR3, as DNA: TGTGCCACCAGGGACAGGGCTCGCGATGAGCAGTTCTTC. Protein: CATRDRARDEQFF.

This rearrangement joins TRBV5-6 to TRBJ1-5, with 8 bases identical to TRBD1. CDR1 and CDR2 (germline): SGHDT, YYEEEE. V lost 4 bases to trimming and J lost 5 bases; unmatched junction nucleotides: 14. The CDR3 totals 17 residues. The CDR3 DNA sequence: TGTGCCAGCAGCACCCGGACAGGGACGAATTTAGATCAGCCCCAGCATTTT. Translating gives CASSTRTGTNLDQPQHF.

The chain has TRBV28 and TRBJ1-4; no definite D call. Per germline, CDR1 MDHEN and CDR2 SYDVKM. The CDR3 has 15 amino acids. The V end lost 5 bases, the J end lost 7 bases, and 17 bases lay between the germline ends. This CDR3 reads CASSIWSGSGEKLFF. As DNA, the CDR3 is TGTGCCAGCAGTATCTGGTCGGGGAGTGGTGAAAAACTGTTTTTT.

The V and J genes are TRBV6-5 and TRBJ1-1, with D possibly matching TRBD1 (5 bases). Germline loops: CDR1 MNHEY, CDR2 SVGAGI. This CDR3 contains 14 residues. V lost 8 bases to trimming and J lost 0 bases, with 13 bases between them. CDR3 residues: CASEPLDMNTEAFF. CDR3 nucleotides: TGTGCCAGCGAACCATTGGACATGAACACTGAAGCTTTCTTT.

J is TRBJ2-1 and V is TRBV7-9; 10 bases match TRBD2. The CDR3 extends over 17 amino acids. Trimming took 0 bases from V and 7 from J; bases not matched to a gene: 9. Germline V gene data show CDR1 as SEHNR and CDR2 as FQNEAQ (reference sequence). The CDR3 reads CASSLAVRLAGVNEQFF. The CDR3 nucleotides read TGTGCCAGCAGCTTAGCGGTCCGGCTAGCGGGAGTTAATGAGCAGTTCTTC.

This clone has just a few counts. V gene TRBV5-7 combines with J gene TRBJ2-7, with D possibly TRBD2 on 5 matching bases. TRBV5-7 carries the ORF label, with uncertain function. The CDR3 contains 16 residues. V lost 2 bases, J lost 3 bases, and 18 bases lay in between. In nucleotides, the CDR3 is TGTGCCAGCAGCTTTGCCGTCGGCGGGCGGGTCTACGAGCAGTACTTC. This sequence encodes CASSFAVGGRVYEQYF.

V usage is TRBV6-5 and J usage is TRBJ2-1; 7 nucleotides line up with TRBD1. Germline V gene lookup returns CDR1 MNHEY and CDR2 SVGAGI. V was clipped by 6 bases and J by 6 bases; unmatched bases: 8. The CDR3 has 14 residues. CDR3 loop: CASSLVGGGNEQFF. CDR3 in DNA: TGTGCCAGCAGCTTAGTAGGGGGCGGCAATGAGCAGTTCTTC.

The chain is built from TRBV6-5 and TRBJ1-1, with D hard to call. The CDR3 extends over 13 amino acids. The germline V gene has CDR1 MNHEY and CDR2 SVGAGI. With 5 bases removed from V and 1 base from J, the gap between germline ends came to 8 bases. The CDR3 nucleotides read TGTGCCAGCAGTAACAGAGAGAACACTGAAGCTTTCTTT. This sequence encodes CASSNRENTEAFF.

This clone came up once. The chain carries TRBV7-9 and TRBJ2-3; D ambiguous. Germline assignment: CDR1 SEHNR and CDR2 FQNEAQ (reference sequence). This CDR3 comprises 14 residues. Deletions cut 5 bases from V and 2 bases from J, with 11 bases between. In DNA, the CDR3 is TGTGCCAGCAGCCTAGGCGGATACACAGATACGCAGTATTTT. This gives the protein CASSLGGYTDTQYF.

Note on this clone: The germline gene is not matched at one end of the junction; a read error may be the cause. The rearrangement joins TRBV12-3 or TRBV12-4 to TRBJ2-1; no clear D. The CDR3 is made up of 12 amino acids. Here the CDR3 DNA reads TGTGCCAGCAGCAAAAAGCCCATTGAGGAGTTCTTC. Translated: CASSKKPIEEFF.

The chain joins TRBV19 to TRBJ1-5, with 8 bases that match TRBD1. CDR3 length equals 15 residues. Losses at the gene ends were 4 bases for V and 2 bases for J; bases not matched to a gene: 4. In germline, CDR1 is LNHDA, CDR2 SQIVND (reference sequence). The CDR3 is CASSKDRDGNQPQHF. The CDR3 region has the DNA TGTGCCAGTAGTAAGGACAGGGATGGCAATCAGCCCCAGCATTTT.

This chain connects TRBV25-1 to TRBJ1-6; 9 positions match TRBD1. The J segment lost 10 bases and the V segment lost 7 bases, leaving 11 bases of the junction unmatched. Germline CDR1 and CDR2: MGHDK and SYGVNS. The CDR3 covers 15 residues. DNA of the CDR3: TGTGCCAGCACCACTACCAGGACAGGGGAGTCACCCCTCCACTTT. Its translation: CASTTTRTGESPLHF.

This rearrangement joins TRBV24-1 to TRBJ2-5; perhaps TRBD1 as D (6 bases). CDR1 is KGHDR and CDR2 is SFDVKD in the germline V gene. The CDR3 runs 15 residues. Trimming removed 8 bases from V and 4 bases from J, with 19 bases in between. CDR3 DNA: TGTGCCACCATGTCCGGGACAAAGAGAAGAGAGACCCAGTACTTC. It yields the protein CATMSGTKRRETQYF.

The V call is TRBV14, the J call TRBJ1-1, with D unclear. CDR1 is SGHDN and CDR2 is FVKESK in the germline V gene. V was cut by 4 bases and J by 3 bases, with 9 bases left in between. CDR3 size: 13 residues. DNA of the CDR3: TGTGCCAGCAGCCGGATACAGTACACTGAAGCTTTCTTT. Its protein is CASSRIQYTEAFF.

V gene TRBV6-5 combines with J gene TRBJ1-6; 9 bases map to TRBD1. The CDR3 extends over 14 amino acids. V was pared by 5 bases and J by 8 bases, with 4 bases of the junction left unmatched. Per the germline V gene, CDR1 is MNHEY and CDR2 is SVGAGI. The chain's CDR3 is CASSHRDRDSPLHF. The CDR3 nucleotides are TGTGCCAGCAGTCACCGGGACAGGGATTCACCCCTCCACTTT.

The chain combines TRBV2 with TRBJ2-3; 7 bases are a match to TRBD1. J gave up 4 bases and V 11 bases, and 12 bases lay outside the gene matches. The CDR3 runs 14 residues. Germline V gene sequence: CDR1 SNHLY, CDR2 FYNNEI. The CDR3, as DNA: TGTGCCCGCGGTGGCAGGGGGTTACCAGATACGCAGTATTTT. This sequence encodes CARGGRGLPDTQYF.

The chain uses TRBV19 and TRBJ2-1, with 7 positions matching TRBD2. The germline gives CDR1 LNHDA, CDR2 SQIVND (reference sequence). CDR3 length equals 17 residues. J was trimmed by 7 bases and V by 7 bases; bases with no gene match: 19. In DNA form, the CDR3 reads TGTGCCAGTACTCCCGGTTACGGGGAGGGCCCTCGGAATGAGCAGTTCTTC. This translates into CASTPGYGEGPRNEQFF.

This chain links TRBV18 with TRBJ1-6, with TRBD1 matching over 11 bases. The CDR3 runs to 14 residues. J was trimmed by 7 bases and V by 6 bases; bases with no gene match: 2. The germline CDR1 and CDR2 sequences are KGHSH and LQKENI. CDR3 nucleotide sequence: TGTGCCAGCTCCCGGGACAGGGGGAATTCACCCCTCCACTTT. It encodes CASSRDRGNSPLHF.

V gene TRBV14 combines with J gene TRBJ1-1; D is uncertain. CDR3 length equals 13 residues. V was clipped by 1 base and J by 5 bases, with 8 bases between them. Germline CDR1 is SGHDN and CDR2 is FVKESK. In nucleotides, the CDR3 is TGTGCCAGCAGCCAAGGCGGGAGAACTGAAGCTTTCTTT. Residues: CASSQGGRTEAFF.

The chain joins TRBV28 to TRBJ1-5, with 9 bases matching TRBD1. Germline lookup yields CDR1 MDHEN and CDR2 SYDVKM. Losses at the gene ends were 5 bases for V and 3 bases for J; bases not matched to a gene: 5. This CDR3 comprises 15 residues. The CDR3 here is CASSPQGATNQPQHF. The CDR3 DNA is TGTGCCAGCAGTCCACAGGGGGCCACCAATCAGCCCCAGCATTTT.

CDR3 sequence: CASSQTGTINNGYTF. The CDR3 coding sequence is TGTGCCAGCAGTCAAACCGGGACTATCAATAATGGCTACACCTTC. J is TRBJ1-2 and V is TRBV7-3, with D possibly TRBD1 on 5 matching bases. Trimming took 6 bases from V and 6 from J, leaving 20 bases between them. The germline V gene encodes CDR1 SGHTA and CDR2 FQGTGA. This CDR3 has 15 residues.

The rearrangement links TRBV3-1 (or the pseudogene TRBV3-2) to TRBJ2-1; TRBD2 matches 8 bases. Trimming took 0 bases from V and 3 from J; bases not matched to a gene: 1. This CDR3 contains 15 residues. From germline, CDR1 is LGHDT and CDR2 YNNKEL (reference sequence). The CDR3 coding sequence is TGTGCCAGCAGCCAAGAACTAGCGGTCTACAATGAGCAGTTCTTC. Amino acids: CASSQELAVYNEQFF.

A single count supports this clone. Written as DNA, the CDR3 is TGTGCCAGCAATCTAGCGGGAGACGCCGAGCAGTACTTC. It codes for CASNLAGDAEQYF. V gene TRBV2 combines with J gene TRBJ2-7, with 10 bases fitting TRBD2. V gave up 7 bases and J gave up 6 bases; unmatched junction bases: 6. Germline CDR1 SNHLY, CDR2 FYNNEI. The CDR3 covers 13 residues.

A few counts support this clone. The rearrangement joins TRBV2 to TRBJ2-1; 11 nucleotides align to TRBD2. The CDR3 extends over 14 amino acids. The junction had 4 bases not matched to a gene; V was cut back by 5 bases and J by 7 bases. Germline V gene lookup returns CDR1 SNHLY and CDR2 FYNNEI. As DNA, the CDR3 is TGTGCCAGCAGTATAACTAGCGGGAGTAATGAGCAGTTCTTC. It translates to CASSITSGSNEQFF. The full variable domain, in which reference TRBV2 and TRBJ2-1 provide the parts outside the CDR3, is EPEVTQTPSHQVTQMGQEVILRCVPISNHLYFYWYRQILGQKVEFLVSFYNNEISEKSEIFDDQFSVERPDGSNFTLKIRSTKLEDSAMYFCASSITSGSNEQFFGPGTRLTVL.

In its sample, this clone was seen a few times. The chain recombines TRBV15 with TRBJ2-7; tentative D call: TRBD2 (6 bases). The CDR3 has 17 residues. CDR1 and CDR2 from the germline V gene are LNHNV and YYDKDF (reference sequence). V was trimmed by 3 bases and J by 0 bases, leaving 18 bases between them. CDR3 sequence: CATSRDLSSASSYEQYF. CDR3 nucleotides: TGTGCCACCAGCAGGGATCTCTCTAGCGCGAGCTCCTACGAGCAGTACTTC. The variable domain in full, completed from reference TRBV15 and TRBJ2-7, reads DAMVIQNPRYQVTQFGKPVTLSCSQTLNHNVMYWYQQKSSQAPKLLFHYYDKDFNNEADTPDNFQSRRPNTSFCFLDIRSPGLGDTAMYLCATSRDLSSASSYEQYFGPGTRLTVT.

J is TRBJ1-2 and V is TRBV10-2; D remains unclear. This CDR3 contains 13 residues. Germline V gene sequence: CDR1 WSHSY, CDR2 SAAADI. V was cut by 5 bases and J by 2 bases, with 9 bases left in between. The CDR3: CASSLAENYGYTF. The DNA of the CDR3 is TGCGCCAGCAGTCTTGCGGAGAACTATGGCTACACCTTC.

This chain uses TRBV19 with TRBJ1-1; D ambiguous. This CDR3 is 14 amino acids long. V was trimmed by 0 bases and J by 0 bases, leaving 5 bases between them. Germline V lookup: CDR1 LNHDA, CDR2 SQIVND (reference sequence). This CDR3 reads CASSIDPVNTEAFF. DNA of the CDR3: TGTGCCAGTAGTATAGATCCGGTGAACACTGAAGCTTTCTTT. The variable domain in full, completed from reference TRBV19 and TRBJ1-1, reads DGGITQSPKYLFRKEGQNVTLSCEQNLNHDAMYWYRQDPGQGLRLIYYSQIVNDFQKGDIAEGYSVSREKKESFPLTVTSAQKNPTAFYLCASSIDPVNTEAFFGQGTRLTVV.